This T cell receptor beta chain was identified in a study of blood T cell repertoires in COVID-19. V was pared by 0 bases and J by 7 bases, with 10 bases of the junction left unmatched. The CDR3 consists of 16 residues. CDR1 and CDR2 (germline): LGHNA, YSLEER. Clones were read by immunoSEQ multiplex PCR, and TCRdb kept only the in-frame ones, dropping some. The sample records 220,000 or so clones, about 83% being singletons. This TCR derives from a woman in her forties or fifties who had recovered from COVID-19. Source material: PBMCs or T cells enriched from blood (not recorded which). The gene calls are TRBV4-3 and TRBJ1-2; 8 bases map to TRBD1. The CDR3 loop is CASSQDGAGGAGGYTF. CDR3 DNA: TGCGCCAGCAGCCAAGATGGGGCAGGGGGCGCGGGTGGCTACACCTTC.